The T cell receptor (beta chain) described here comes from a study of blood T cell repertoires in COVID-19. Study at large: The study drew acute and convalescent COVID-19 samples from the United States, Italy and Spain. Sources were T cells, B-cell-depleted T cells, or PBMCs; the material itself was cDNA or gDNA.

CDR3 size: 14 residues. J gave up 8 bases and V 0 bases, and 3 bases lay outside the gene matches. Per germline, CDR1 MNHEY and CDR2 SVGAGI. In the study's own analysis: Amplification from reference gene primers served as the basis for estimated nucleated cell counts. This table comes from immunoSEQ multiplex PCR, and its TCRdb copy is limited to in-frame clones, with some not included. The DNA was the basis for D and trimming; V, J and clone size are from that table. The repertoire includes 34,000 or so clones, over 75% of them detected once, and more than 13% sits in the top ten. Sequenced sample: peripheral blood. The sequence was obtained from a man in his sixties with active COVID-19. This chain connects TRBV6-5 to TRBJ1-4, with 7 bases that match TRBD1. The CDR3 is CASSYSGGGEKLFF. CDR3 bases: TGTGCCAGCAGTTACTCAGGGGGCGGCGAAAAACTGTTTTTT.